This T cell receptor beta chain stems from a study of blood T cell repertoires in COVID-19. The germline V gene has CDR1 SGHDN and CDR2 FVKESK. The CDR3 spans 15 residues. V was clipped by 4 bases and J by 5 bases, with 17 bases between them. Original methodology: Reference gene primers were amplified, and this amplification served to estimate nucleated cell counts. Only in-frame clones appear in the TCRdb table, and some are missing; sequencing was by immunoSEQ multiplex PCR. The V and J calls and the clone size are those of that table, but D and trimming were determined from the DNA. This table holds around 250,000 clones, approximately 85% found once.

This rearrangement joins TRBV14 to TRBJ2-5; weak D call: TRBD2 (5 bases). The sample taken for sequencing was peripheral blood. This sequence originates from a man aged 45-65 years with active or convalescent COVID-19. CDR3 sequence (DNA): TGTGCCAGCAGCCCTCCGGGGAATCGGAGGGAGACCCAGTACTTC. Translating it yields CASSPPGNRRETQYF.